The T cell receptor (beta chain) under discussion was sequenced for a study of T cell repertoires in cytomegalovirus infection. In the study overall: A matching HLA type, together with CMV infection, was signaled by public TCR beta signatures.

Unmatched junction bases numbered 8, after V lost 4 bases and J lost 0 bases. The CDR3 extends over 18 amino acids. Germline CDR1 SGHRS, CDR2 YFSETQ. MiXCR, run by TCRdb on the reads, gives a single entry per CDR3 protein. The data contain about 98,000 distinct CDR3 sequences, 15% to 20% of them singletons. The table lists this clonotype with many counts. The antigen remains undetermined. Notes on the study in general: The study identified carriers of CMV plus the relevant HLA from cumulative public TCR beta family frequency. Within the response measured ex vivo, HLA-C-restricted CMV-specific TCR beta clonotypes were dominant.

The sample comprised PBMCs. This receptor was obtained from a human donor in good health (CMV status not recorded). Some clones in this sample may be carry-over from other donors' samples. V is TRBV5-1 and J is TRBJ2-3, with 13 nucleotides matching TRBD2. The CDR3 coding sequence is TGCGCCAGCAGCGCCGGACTAGCGGGAGCGGGGAGCACAGATACGCAGTATTTT. Translation: CASSAGLAGAGSTDTQYF.